This T cell receptor (beta chain) was captured in a study of T cells in women clearing cervical HPV infection. Study summary: Blood came at first lesion visit for cases, post-clearance for controls.

Study-wide findings and caveats: Combining TCR richness with V gene abundances gave roughly 0.84 AUC. CIN3+ cases had significantly higher TCR richness than controls; evenness did not differ.

Trimming at V came to 5 bases and at J to 0 bases, leaving 14 bases not matched to a gene. The germline V gene has CDR1 SNHLY and CDR2 FYNNEI. The CDR3 spans 18 residues. TCRdb keeps only in-frame clones here, not all; method: immunoSEQ multiplex PCR. This sample's table has over 20,000 clones. All donors had a single incident cervical HPV16 infection, not prevalent. With regard to this clone: Its antigen remains unknown. The CDR3 end falls 3 residues outside the read, so it is completed with the germline J gene.

The chain has TRBV2 and TRBJ2-3, with 7 positions matching TRBD2. Sequencing was done on a sample of blood buffy coat. The origin of this receptor is a woman between 18 and 75 years old with a cervical HPV16 infection that either progressed to CIN3+ or cleared (not recorded which). The DNA read from the CDR3 is TGTGCCAGCAGTTCCCGCGAGCGGGGCTATGCTAGCACAGATACG. Amino acids: CASSSRERGYASTDT. The whole CDR3 sequence is CASSSRERGYASTDTQYF.